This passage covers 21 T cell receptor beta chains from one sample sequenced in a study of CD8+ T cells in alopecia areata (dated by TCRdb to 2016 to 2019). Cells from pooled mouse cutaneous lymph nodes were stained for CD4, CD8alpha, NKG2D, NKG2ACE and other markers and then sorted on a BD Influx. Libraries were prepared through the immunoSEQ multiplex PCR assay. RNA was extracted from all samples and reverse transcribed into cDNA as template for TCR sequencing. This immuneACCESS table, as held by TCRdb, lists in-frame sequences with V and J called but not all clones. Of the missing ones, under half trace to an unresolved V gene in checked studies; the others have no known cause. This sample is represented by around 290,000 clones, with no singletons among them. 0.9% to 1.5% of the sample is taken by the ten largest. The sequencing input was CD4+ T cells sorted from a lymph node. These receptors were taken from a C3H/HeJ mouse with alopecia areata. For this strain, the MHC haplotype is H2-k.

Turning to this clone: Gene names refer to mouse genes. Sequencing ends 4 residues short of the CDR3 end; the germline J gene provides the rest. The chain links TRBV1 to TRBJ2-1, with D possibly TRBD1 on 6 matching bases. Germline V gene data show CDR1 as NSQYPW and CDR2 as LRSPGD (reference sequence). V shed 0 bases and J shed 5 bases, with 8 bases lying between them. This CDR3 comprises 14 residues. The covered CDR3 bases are TGCACCTGCAGTGCAGATTGGACAGATGCT. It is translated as CTCSADWTDA. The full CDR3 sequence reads CTCSADWTDAEQFF.

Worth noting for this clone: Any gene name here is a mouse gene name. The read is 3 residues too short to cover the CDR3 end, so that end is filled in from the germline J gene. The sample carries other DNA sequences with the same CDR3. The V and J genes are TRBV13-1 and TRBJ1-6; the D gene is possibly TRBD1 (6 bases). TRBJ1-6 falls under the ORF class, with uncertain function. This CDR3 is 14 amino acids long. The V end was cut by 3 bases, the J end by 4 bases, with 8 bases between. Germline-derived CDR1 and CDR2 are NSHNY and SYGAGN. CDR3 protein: CASSADSYNSPLYF. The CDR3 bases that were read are TGTGCCAGCAGTGCGGACAGTTATAATTCGCCC.

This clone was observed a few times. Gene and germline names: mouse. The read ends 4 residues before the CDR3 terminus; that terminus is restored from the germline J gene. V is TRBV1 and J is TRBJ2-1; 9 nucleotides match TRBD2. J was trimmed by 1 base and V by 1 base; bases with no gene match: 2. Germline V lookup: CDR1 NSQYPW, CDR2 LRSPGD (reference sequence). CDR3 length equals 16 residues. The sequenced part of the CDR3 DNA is TGCACCTGCAGTGCAGGGGACTGGGAGAACTATGCT. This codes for CTCSAGDWENYA. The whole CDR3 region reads CTCSAGDWENYAEQFF.

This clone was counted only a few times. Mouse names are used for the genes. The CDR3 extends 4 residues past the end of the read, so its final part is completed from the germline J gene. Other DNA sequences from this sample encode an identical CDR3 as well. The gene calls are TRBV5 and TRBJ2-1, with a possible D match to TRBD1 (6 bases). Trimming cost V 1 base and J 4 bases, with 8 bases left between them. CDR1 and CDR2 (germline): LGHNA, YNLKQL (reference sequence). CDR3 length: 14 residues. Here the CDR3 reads CASSQAQGYAEQFF. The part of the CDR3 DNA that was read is TGTGCCAGCAGCCAAGCCCAGGGGTATGCT.

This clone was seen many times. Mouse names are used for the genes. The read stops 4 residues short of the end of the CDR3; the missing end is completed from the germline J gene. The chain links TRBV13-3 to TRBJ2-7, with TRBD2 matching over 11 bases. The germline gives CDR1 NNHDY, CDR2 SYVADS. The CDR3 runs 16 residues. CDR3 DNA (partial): TGTGCCAGCAGTGACGCAGGTGGGACTGGGGGATAT. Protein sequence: CASSDAGGTGGY. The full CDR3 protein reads CASSDAGGTGGYEQYF.

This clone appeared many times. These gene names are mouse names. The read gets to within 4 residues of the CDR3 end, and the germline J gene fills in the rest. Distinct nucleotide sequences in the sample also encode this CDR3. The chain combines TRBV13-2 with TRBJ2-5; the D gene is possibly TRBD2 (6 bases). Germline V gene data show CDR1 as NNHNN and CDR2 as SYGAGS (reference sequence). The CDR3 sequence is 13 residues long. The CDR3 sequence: CASGDAGGDTQYF. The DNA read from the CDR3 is TGTGCCAGCGGTGATGCGGGGGGAGAC.

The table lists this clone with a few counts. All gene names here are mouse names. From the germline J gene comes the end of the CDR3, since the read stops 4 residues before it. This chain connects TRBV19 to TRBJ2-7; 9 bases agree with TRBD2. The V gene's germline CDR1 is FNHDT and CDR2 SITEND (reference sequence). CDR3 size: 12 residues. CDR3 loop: CASKLGGYEQYF. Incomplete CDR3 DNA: TGTGCCAGCAAGCTGGGGGGGTAT.

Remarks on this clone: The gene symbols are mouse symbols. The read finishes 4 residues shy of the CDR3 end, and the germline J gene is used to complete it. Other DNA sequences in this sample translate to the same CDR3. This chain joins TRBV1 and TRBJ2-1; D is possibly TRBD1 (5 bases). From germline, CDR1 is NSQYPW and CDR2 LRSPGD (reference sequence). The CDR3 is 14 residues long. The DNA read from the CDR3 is TGCACCTGCAGTGCCGGCCAGGGAGGCGCT. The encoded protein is CTCSAGQGGA. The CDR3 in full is CTCSAGQGGAEQFF.

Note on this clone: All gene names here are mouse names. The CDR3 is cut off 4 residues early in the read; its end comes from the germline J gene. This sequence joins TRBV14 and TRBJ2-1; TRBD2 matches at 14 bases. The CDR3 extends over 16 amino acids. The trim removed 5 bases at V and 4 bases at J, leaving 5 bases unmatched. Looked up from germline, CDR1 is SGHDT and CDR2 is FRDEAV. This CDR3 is CASRGDWGGAYAEQFF. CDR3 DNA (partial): TGTGCCAGCAGGGGGGACTGGGGGGGCGCGTATGCT. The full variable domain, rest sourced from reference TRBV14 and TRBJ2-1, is EAGVTQSPRYAVLQEGQAVSFWCDPISGHDTLYWYQQPRDQGPQLLVYFRDEAVIDNSQLPSDRFSAVRPKGTNSTLKIQSAKQGDTATYLCASRGDWGGAYAEQFFGPGTRLTVL.

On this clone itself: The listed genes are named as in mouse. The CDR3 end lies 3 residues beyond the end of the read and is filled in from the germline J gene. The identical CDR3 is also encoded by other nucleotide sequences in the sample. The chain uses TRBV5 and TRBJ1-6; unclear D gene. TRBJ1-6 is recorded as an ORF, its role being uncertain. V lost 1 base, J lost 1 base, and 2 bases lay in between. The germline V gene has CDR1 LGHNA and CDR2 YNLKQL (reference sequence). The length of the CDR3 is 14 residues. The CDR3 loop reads CASSQGSYNSPLYF. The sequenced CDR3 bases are TGTGCCAGCAGCCAAGGGTCCTATAATTCGCCC.

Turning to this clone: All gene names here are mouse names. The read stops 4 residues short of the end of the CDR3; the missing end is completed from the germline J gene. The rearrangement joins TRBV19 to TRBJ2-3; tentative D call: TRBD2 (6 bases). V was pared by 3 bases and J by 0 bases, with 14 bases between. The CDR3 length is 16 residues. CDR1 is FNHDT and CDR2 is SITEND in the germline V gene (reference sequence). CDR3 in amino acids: CASSTSRDFSAETLYF. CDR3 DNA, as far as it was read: TGTGCCAGCAGTACATCCCGGGACTTTAGTGCAGAA. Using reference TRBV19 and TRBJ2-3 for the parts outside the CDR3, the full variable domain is GGIITQTPKFLIGQEGQKLTLKCQQNFNHDTMYWYRQDSGKGLRLIYYSITENDLQKGDLSEGYDASREKKSSFSLTVTSAQKNEMAVFLCASSTSRDFSAETLYFGSGTRLTVL.

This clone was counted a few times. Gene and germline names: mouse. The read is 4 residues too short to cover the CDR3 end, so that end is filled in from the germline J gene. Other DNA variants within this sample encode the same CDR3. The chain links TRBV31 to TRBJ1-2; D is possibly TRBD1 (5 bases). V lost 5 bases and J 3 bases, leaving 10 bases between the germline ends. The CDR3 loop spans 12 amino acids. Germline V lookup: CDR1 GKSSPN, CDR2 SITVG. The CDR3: CAWDRGDSDYTF. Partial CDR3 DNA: TGTGCCTGGGACCGGGGGGACTCC.

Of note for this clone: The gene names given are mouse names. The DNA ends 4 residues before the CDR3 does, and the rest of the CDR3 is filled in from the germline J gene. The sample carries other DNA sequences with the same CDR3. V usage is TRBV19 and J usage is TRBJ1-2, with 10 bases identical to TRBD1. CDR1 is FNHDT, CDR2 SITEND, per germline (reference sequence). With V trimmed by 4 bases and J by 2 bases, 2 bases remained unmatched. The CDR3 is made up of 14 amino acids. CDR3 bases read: TGTGCCAGCAGTTTGGGACAGGGGAACTCC. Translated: CASSLGQGNS. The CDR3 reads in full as CASSLGQGNSDYTF.

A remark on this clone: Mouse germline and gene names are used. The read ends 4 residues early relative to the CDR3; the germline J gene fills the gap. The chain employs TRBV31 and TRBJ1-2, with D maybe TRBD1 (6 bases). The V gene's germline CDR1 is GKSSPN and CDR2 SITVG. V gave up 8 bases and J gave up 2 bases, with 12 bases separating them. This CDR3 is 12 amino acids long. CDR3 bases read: TGTGCCCGAGCAGGGGCCAACTCC. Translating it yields CARAGANS. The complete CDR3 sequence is CARAGANSDYTF.

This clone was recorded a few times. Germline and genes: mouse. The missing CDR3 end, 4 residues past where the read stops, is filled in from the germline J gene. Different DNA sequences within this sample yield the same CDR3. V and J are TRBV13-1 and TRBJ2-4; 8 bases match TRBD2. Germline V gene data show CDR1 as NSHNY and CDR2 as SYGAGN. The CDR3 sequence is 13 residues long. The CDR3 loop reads CASSGTGGNTLYF. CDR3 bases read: TGTGCCAGCAGTGGAACTGGGGGAAAC.

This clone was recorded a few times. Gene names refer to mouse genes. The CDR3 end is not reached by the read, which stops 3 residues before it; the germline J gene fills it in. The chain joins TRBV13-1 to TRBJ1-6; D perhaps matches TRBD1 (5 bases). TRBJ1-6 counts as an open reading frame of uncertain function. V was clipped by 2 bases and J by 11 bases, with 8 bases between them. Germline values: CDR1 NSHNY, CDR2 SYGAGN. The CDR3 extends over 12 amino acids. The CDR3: CASSEGGAPLYF. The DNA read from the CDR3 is TGTGCCAGCAGTGAGGGGGGGGCGCCC.

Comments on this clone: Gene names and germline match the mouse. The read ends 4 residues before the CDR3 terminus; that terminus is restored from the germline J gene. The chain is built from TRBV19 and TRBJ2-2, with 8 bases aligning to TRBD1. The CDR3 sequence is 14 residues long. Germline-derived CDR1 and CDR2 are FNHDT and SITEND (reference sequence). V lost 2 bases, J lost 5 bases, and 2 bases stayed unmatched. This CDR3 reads CASSIRTGTGQLYF. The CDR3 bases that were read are TGTGCCAGCAGTATTCGGACAGGGACCGGG.

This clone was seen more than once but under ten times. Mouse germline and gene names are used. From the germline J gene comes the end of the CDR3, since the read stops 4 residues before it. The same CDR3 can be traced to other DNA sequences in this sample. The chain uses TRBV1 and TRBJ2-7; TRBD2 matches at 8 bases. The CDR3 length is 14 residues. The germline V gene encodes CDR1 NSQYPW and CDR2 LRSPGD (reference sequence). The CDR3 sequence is CTCSADSGGYEQYF. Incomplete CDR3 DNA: TGCACCTGCAGTGCAGATTCTGGGGGGTAT.

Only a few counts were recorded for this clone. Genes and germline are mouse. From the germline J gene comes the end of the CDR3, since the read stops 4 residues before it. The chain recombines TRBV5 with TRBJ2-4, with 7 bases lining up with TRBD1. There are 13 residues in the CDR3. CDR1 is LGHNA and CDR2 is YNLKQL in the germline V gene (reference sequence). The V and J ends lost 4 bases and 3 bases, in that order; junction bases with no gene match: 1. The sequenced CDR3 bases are TGTGCCAGCAGCCGACAGGGCCAAAAC. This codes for CASSRQGQN. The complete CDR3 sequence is CASSRQGQNTLYF.

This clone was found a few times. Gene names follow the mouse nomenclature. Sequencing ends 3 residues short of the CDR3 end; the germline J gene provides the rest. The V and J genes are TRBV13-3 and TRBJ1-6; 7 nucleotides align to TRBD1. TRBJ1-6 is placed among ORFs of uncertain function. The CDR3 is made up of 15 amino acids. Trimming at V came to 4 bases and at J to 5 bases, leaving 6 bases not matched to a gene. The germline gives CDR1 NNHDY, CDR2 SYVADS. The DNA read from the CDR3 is TGTGCCAGCAGTTGGGACAGAAAAAATAATTCGCCC. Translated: CASSWDRKNNSP. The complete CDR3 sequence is CASSWDRKNNSPLYF.

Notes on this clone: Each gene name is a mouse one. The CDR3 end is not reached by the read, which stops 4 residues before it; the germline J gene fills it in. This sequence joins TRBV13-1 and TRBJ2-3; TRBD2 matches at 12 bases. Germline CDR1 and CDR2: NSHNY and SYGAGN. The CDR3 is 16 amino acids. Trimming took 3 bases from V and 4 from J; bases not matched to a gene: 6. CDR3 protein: CASSVDWGGKTETLYF. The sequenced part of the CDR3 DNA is TGTGCCAGCAGTGTTGACTGGGGGGGCAAAACAGAA.